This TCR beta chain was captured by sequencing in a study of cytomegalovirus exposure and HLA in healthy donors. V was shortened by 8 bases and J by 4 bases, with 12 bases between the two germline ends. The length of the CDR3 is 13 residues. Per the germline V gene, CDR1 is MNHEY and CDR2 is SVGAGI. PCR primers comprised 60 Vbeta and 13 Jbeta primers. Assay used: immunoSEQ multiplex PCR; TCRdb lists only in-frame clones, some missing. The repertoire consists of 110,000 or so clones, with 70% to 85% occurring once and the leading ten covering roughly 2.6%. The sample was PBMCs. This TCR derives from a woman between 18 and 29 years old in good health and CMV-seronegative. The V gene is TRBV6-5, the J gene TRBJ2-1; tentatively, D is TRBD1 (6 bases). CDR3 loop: CASRAGAYNEQFF. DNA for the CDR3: TGTGCCAGCCGAGCAGGGGCGTACAATGAGCAGTTCTTC.